A single sample is the source of the 28 T cell receptor beta chains below, sequenced in a study of blood T cell repertoires in COVID-19. Sequencing used immunoSEQ multiplex PCR; TCRdb keeps in-frame clones, though not all of them. The repertoire includes over 400,000 clones, roughly nine tenths of them detected once, and 6.5% to 9.5% sits in the top ten. Sequencing was carried out using PBMCs or T cells enriched from blood (not recorded which). The receptors shown here come from a woman aged 55-75 years who had recovered from COVID-19.

This chain connects TRBV6-5 to TRBJ1-1; tentatively, D is TRBD1 (6 bases). V dropped 6 bases and J dropped 4 bases, with 9 bases sitting between them. The CDR3 has 12 residues. Germline V lookup: CDR1 MNHEY, CDR2 SVGAGI. This chain's CDR3 is CASRARGTEAFF. The CDR3 DNA sequence: TGTGCCAGCAGGGCCAGGGGCACTGAAGCTTTCTTT.

This sequence joins TRBV5-1 and TRBJ2-3, with D perhaps matching TRBD1 (6 bases). Per the germline V gene, CDR1 is SGHRS and CDR2 is YFSETQ. CDR3 length: 15 amino acids. Trimming took 0 bases from V and 1 from J, leaving 9 bases between them. The CDR3, as DNA: TGCGCCAGCAGCTTGGATCCAGGGGGCACAGATACGCAGTATTTT. Protein sequence: CASSLDPGGTDTQYF.

The chain employs TRBV28 and TRBJ2-3; possibly TRBD1 for D (5 bases). Trimming took 5 bases from V and 10 from J, leaving 13 bases between them. In germline, CDR1 is MDHEN, CDR2 SYDVKM. This CDR3 comprises 12 residues. The CDR3: CASSAQGRAQYF. The CDR3 coding sequence is TGTGCCAGCAGTGCTCAGGGTAGGGCGCAGTATTTT.

Points on this clone: The same CDR3 arises from other DNA sequences in this sample as well. The chain combines TRBV24-1 with TRBJ2-5; D unclear. This CDR3 spans 14 amino acids. V lost 4 bases to trimming and J lost 5 bases, with 13 bases between them. The germline gives CDR1 KGHDR, CDR2 SFDVKD. The CDR3 coding sequence is TGTGCCACCAGTGACCCCAGAGTGGAGGAGACCCAGTACTTC. Protein sequence: CATSDPRVEETQYF.

The chain links TRBV18 to TRBJ1-4; 9 bases agree with TRBD1. With 3 bases clipped from V and 8 bases from J, the junction kept 7 bases outside the gene matches. The germline CDR1 and CDR2 sequences are KGHSH and LQKENI. This CDR3 contains 15 residues. Written as DNA, the CDR3 is TGTGCCAGCTCACCTACGGGACAGGGAAAAGAAAAACTGTTTTTT. Protein: CASSPTGQGKEKLFF.

V is TRBV12-3 or TRBV12-4 and J is TRBJ2-5, with D maybe TRBD1 (5 bases). This CDR3 comprises 13 residues. V was trimmed by 4 bases and J by 5 bases, leaving 11 bases between them. CDR3 nucleotide sequence: TGTGCCAGCAGTTCCCAGGGTCGGGAGACCCAGTACTTC. It encodes CASSSQGRETQYF.

The V gene is TRBV13, the J gene TRBJ1-2; D is unresolved. The germline gives CDR1 PRHDT, CDR2 FYEKMQ (reference sequence). The CDR3 runs to 15 residues. Between the trimmed V and J ends, which lost 2 bases and 1 base, there was a span of 11 bases. The CDR3 coding sequence is TGTGCCAGCAGCTTATTTAGGGAGCTTAACTATGGCTACACCTTC. Translated: CASSLFRELNYGYTF. The whole variable domain, filled in from reference TRBV13 and TRBJ1-2, reads AAGVIQSPRHLIKEKRETATLKCYPIPRHDTVYWYQQGPGQDPQFLISFYEKMQSDKGSIPDRFSAQQFSDYHSELNMSSLELGDSALYFCASSLFRELNYGYTFGSGTRLTVV.

The chain has TRBV2 and TRBJ1-5, with a tentative D call TRBD1 (6 bases). The V and J ends lost 6 bases and 7 bases respectively, with 13 bases between them. The germline CDR1 and CDR2 sequences are SNHLY and FYNNEI. The CDR3 runs 13 residues. CDR3 protein: CASRGDNQQPQHF. The DNA of the CDR3 is TGTGCCAGCAGGGGGGACAATCAACAGCCCCAGCATTTT.

CDR3 protein: CASRKGAGTGELFF. CDR3 coding DNA: TGTGCCAGTAGAAAGGGGGCGGGAACCGGGGAGCTGTTTTTT. The chain combines TRBV19 with TRBJ2-2; tentative D call: TRBD1 (7 bases). The CDR3 spans 14 residues. The V end was cut by 6 bases, the J end by 5 bases, with 13 bases between. CDR1 and CDR2 from the germline V gene are LNHDA and SQIVND (reference sequence).

CDR3 DNA: TGTGCCAGCAGCCAAGGGCAGGGGAACACCGGGGAGCTGTTTTTT. As protein: CASSQGQGNTGELFF. This chain uses TRBV3-1 (or the pseudogene TRBV3-2) with TRBJ2-2; D perhaps matches TRBD1 (5 bases). V gave up 1 base and J gave up 1 base, with 7 bases separating them. Germline CDR1 LGHDT, CDR2 YNNKEL (reference sequence). The CDR3 runs to 15 residues.

The chain is built from TRBV6-5 and TRBJ1-6; a possible D gene is TRBD1 (6 bases). V gave up 11 bases and J gave up 3 bases, with 11 bases separating them. The CDR3 contains 13 residues. Germline CDR1 MNHEY, CDR2 SVGAGI. The chain's CDR3 is CAAGRGYNSPLHF. The CDR3 nucleotides read TGTGCCGCAGGCAGGGGCTATAATTCACCCCTCCACTTT.

CDR3 loop: CASSTAGQGTGELFF. As DNA, the CDR3 is TGTGCCAGTAGTACCGCCGGGCAGGGCACCGGGGAGCTGTTTTTT. V and J are TRBV19 and TRBJ2-2; possibly TRBD1 for D (5 bases). This CDR3 spans 15 amino acids. Trimming pared 4 bases from V and 4 bases from J, leaving 13 bases between. Per germline, CDR1 LNHDA and CDR2 SQIVND (reference sequence).

The V call is TRBV28, the J call TRBJ1-1; 7 nucleotides align to TRBD1. This CDR3 comprises 15 residues. In germline, CDR1 is MDHEN, CDR2 SYDVKM. With V trimmed by 6 bases and J by 2 bases, 9 bases remained unmatched. The CDR3 sequence: CASRSPGTVNTEAFF. CDR3 DNA: TGTGCCAGCAGATCTCCCGGGACAGTTAACACTGAAGCTTTCTTT.

The J gene is TRBJ1-3, the V gene TRBV19; 8 nucleotides agree with TRBD1. The CDR3 is made up of 15 amino acids. V shed 10 bases, J shed 0 bases, and the junction held 8 bases outside the gene matches. Germline V gene lookup returns CDR1 LNHDA and CDR2 SQIVND (reference sequence). CDR3 residues: CATWTGPSSGNTIYF. The DNA for the CDR3 is TGTGCCACCTGGACAGGGCCCAGCTCTGGAAACACCATATATTTT. The entire variable domain, with the rest obtained from reference TRBV19 and TRBJ1-3, is as follows: DGGITQSPKYLFRKEGQNVTLSCEQNLNHDAMYWYRQDPGQGLRLIYYSQIVNDFQKGDIAEGYSVSREKKESFPLTVTSAQKNPTAFYLCATWTGPSSGNTIYFGEGSWLTVV.

This chain connects TRBV19 to TRBJ1-2; possible D gene TRBD1, 5 bases. V lost 1 base, J lost 1 base, and 16 bases lay in between. This CDR3 is built from 17 residues. The germline CDR1 and CDR2 sequences are LNHDA and SQIVND (reference sequence). The CDR3 DNA reads as TGTGCCAGTAGTATAGCTCCTGGAGGGGTTCGTAACTATGGCTACACCTTC. This sequence encodes CASSIAPGGVRNYGYTF.

J is TRBJ1-1 and V is TRBV29-1, with D perhaps matching TRBD1 (5 bases). Germline loops: CDR1 SQVTM, CDR2 ANQGSEA. The CDR3 consists of 12 residues. Trimming stripped 4 bases from V and 4 bases from J, with 10 bases between. The CDR3 region is CSVAQGLTEAFF. The CDR3 nucleotides are TGCAGCGTTGCTCAGGGACTCACTGAAGCTTTCTTT.

This sequence joins TRBV2 and TRBJ2-3, with a weak D call TRBD1 (5 bases). The CDR3 runs to 15 residues. Trimming removed 3 bases at V and 2 bases at J, with 12 bases between. In germline, CDR1 is SNHLY, CDR2 FYNNEI. CDR3 nucleotides: TGTGCCAGCAGTGACAGGGAAGGGAACACAGATACGCAGTATTTT. Amino acid sequence: CASSDREGNTDTQYF.

CDR3 DNA sequence: TGTGCCAGCAGCTTAGTTGCGGGGGGGGCCTACGAGCAGTACTTC. Its protein is CASSLVAGGAYEQYF. This rearrangement joins TRBV11-2 to TRBJ2-7; 9 bases map to TRBD2. This CDR3 region has 15 residues. V lost 1 base, J lost 2 bases, and 3 bases stayed unmatched. Germline values: CDR1 SGHAT, CDR2 FQNNGV.

Comments on this clone: This CDR3 is also generated by other DNA sequences in the sample. The rearrangement joins TRBV19 to TRBJ1-1; tentative D call: TRBD1 (6 bases). CDR1 and CDR2 (germline): LNHDA, SQIVND (reference sequence). Trimming took 3 bases from V and 5 from J, leaving 13 bases between them. The CDR3 loop spans 14 amino acids. The CDR3 DNA sequence: TGTGCCAGTAGTATCGATTCAACAGGGACTGAAGCTTTCTTT. Its translation is CASSIDSTGTEAFF.

This clone was detected once. J is TRBJ2-1 and V is TRBV29-1, with D tentatively TRBD2 (6 bases). Germline values: CDR1 SQVTM, CDR2 ANQGSEA. The CDR3 totals 14 residues. Trimming stripped 4 bases from V and 4 bases from J, with 14 bases between. CDR3 loop: CSVAGTLLYNEQFF. CDR3 bases: TGCAGCGTTGCCGGGACTCTTCTATACAATGAGCAGTTCTTC.

The chain combines TRBV3-1 (or the pseudogene TRBV3-2) with TRBJ2-1; 9 nucleotides align to TRBD1. This CDR3 has 15 amino acids. Per germline, CDR1 LGHDT and CDR2 YNNKEL (reference sequence). Trimming removed 1 base from V and 8 bases from J; junction bases left unmatched: 6. CDR3 sequence reads: CASSQVQGASDEQFF. The DNA of the CDR3 is TGTGCCAGCAGCCAAGTACAGGGGGCGTCTGATGAGCAGTTCTTC.

This chain connects TRBV10-1 to TRBJ2-3; D is ambiguous. The V gene's germline CDR1 is WNHNN and CDR2 SYGVQD (reference sequence). V lost 8 bases to trimming and J lost 1 base, with 13 bases between them. This CDR3 is built from 14 residues. The CDR3 protein is CASLGRSGTDTQYF. The CDR3 DNA follows: TGCGCCAGCCTGGGCAGGTCCGGCACAGATACGCAGTATTTT.

J is TRBJ2-1 and V is TRBV10-3, with 8 bases fitting TRBD2. The CDR3 covers 13 residues. V was clipped by 7 bases and J by 5 bases; unmatched bases: 4. Looked up from germline, CDR1 is ENHRY and CDR2 is SYGVKD. This CDR3 reads CAIMAGGNNEQFF. The CDR3 coding sequence is TGTGCCATCATGGCGGGGGGAAACAATGAGCAGTTCTTC.

V is TRBV5-1 and J is TRBJ1-1; D gene uncertain. The CDR3 has 13 residues. Trimming pared 6 bases from V and 2 bases from J, leaving 11 bases between. Germline-derived CDR1 and CDR2 are SGHRS and YFSETQ. Written as DNA, the CDR3 is TGCGCCAGCACAGTTGGGCTAAACACTGAAGCTTTCTTT. Its translation: CASTVGLNTEAFF.

V gene TRBV7-8 combines with J gene TRBJ1-2; maybe TRBD1 (5 bases). Germline CDR1 is SGHVS and CDR2 is FQNEAQ. The length of the CDR3 is 13 residues. Deletions cut 4 bases from V and 4 bases from J, with 10 bases between. The CDR3 region has the DNA TGTGCCAGCAGCTCTACAGGAACCTATGGCTACACCTTC. Protein sequence: CASSSTGTYGYTF. The full variable domain, with the rest looked up from reference TRBV7-8 and TRBJ1-2, is GAGVSQSPRYKVAKRGQDVALRCDPISGHVSLFWYQQALGQGPEFLTYFQNEAQLDKSGLPSDRFFAERPEGSVSTLKIQRTQQEDSAVYLCASSSTGTYGYTFGSGTRLTVV.

This clone was observed once. The rearrangement joins TRBV10-3 to TRBJ2-7; 13 bases are shared with TRBD2. V shed 6 bases and J 3 bases; nucleotides not matched to a gene: 2. This CDR3 contains 14 residues. Germline lookup yields CDR1 ENHRY and CDR2 SYGVKD. CDR3 DNA: TGTGCCATCAGGACTAGCGGGGGGAGCTACGAGCAGTACTTC. Encoded protein: CAIRTSGGSYEQYF.

About this clone: An end of the junction does not agree with germline; a read error may underlie this. The chain combines TRBV5-5 with TRBJ1-1, with a tentative D call TRBD1 (5 bases). This CDR3 is 14 amino acids long. Germline V gene data show CDR1 as SGHKS and CDR2 as YYEKEE (reference sequence). CDR3 nucleotides: TGTGCCAGCAGCTCGGGACTCCTGAAGACTGAAGCTTTCTTT. Amino acids: CASSSGLLKTEAFF.

This clone was observed once. The V gene is TRBV6-5, the J gene TRBJ1-5, with D perhaps TRBD1 (5 bases). The germline V and J ends were trimmed by 7 bases and 2 bases, with 9 bases remaining between them. CDR3 length equals 13 residues. Germline-derived CDR1 and CDR2 are MNHEY and SVGAGI. The CDR3 here is CASMGGGNQPQHF. Written as DNA, the CDR3 is TGTGCCAGCATGGGAGGGGGCAATCAGCCCCAGCATTTT.